One and the same sample provided the 24 T cell receptor beta chains below, sequenced in a study of cytomegalovirus exposure and HLA in healthy donors. The PCR was carried out with 60 Vbeta primers and 13 Jbeta primers. Profiling relied on immunoSEQ multiplex PCR, and the TCRdb table lists in-frame clones only, not all of them. The table shows over 150,000 clones, with around 75% occurring only once. The sequenced sample was PBMCs. These receptors all come from a woman between 50 and 59 years old in good health and CMV-seropositive.

The chain joins TRBV15 to TRBJ1-2; the D gene is possibly TRBD1 (5 bases). V was shortened by 4 bases and J by 4 bases, with 22 bases between the two germline ends. The CDR3 runs 17 residues. Germline-derived CDR1 and CDR2 are LNHNV and YYDKDF (reference sequence). The CDR3: CATSTGRGEGTSYGYTF. The CDR3 DNA reads TGTGCCACCAGCACCGGGCGGGGTGAGGGGACTAGCTATGGCTACACCTTC.

The chain has TRBV10-3 and TRBJ2-3, with 9 bases that match TRBD2. Losses at the gene ends were 10 bases for V and 3 bases for J; bases not matched to a gene: 14. This CDR3 region has 16 residues. Germline V gene data show CDR1 as ENHRY and CDR2 as SYGVKD. The DNA of the CDR3 is TGTGCCACGCGGGAGGGGGGACCAATGGGTACAGATACGCAGTATTTT. The encoded protein is CATREGGPMGTDTQYF.

The rearrangement uses TRBV10-2 and TRBJ2-7; 11 bases match TRBD1. With V trimmed by 10 bases and J by 6 bases, 20 bases remained unmatched. This CDR3 has 17 residues. Germline V lookup: CDR1 WSHSY, CDR2 SAAADI. CDR3 amino acids: CAIQNPQGTGGSGEQYF. The DNA for the CDR3 is TGCGCCATACAAAATCCCCAAGGGACAGGGGGTTCTGGCGAGCAGTACTTC.

This chain links TRBV6-1 with TRBJ1-2; D is unclear. The CDR3 sequence is 11 residues long. Germline CDR1 and CDR2: MNHNS and SASEGT. Trimming left V 8 bases short and J 5 bases short, with 9 bases between. The CDR3 loop is CASGSWYGYTF. The CDR3 DNA reads TGTGCCAGCGGGAGTTGGTATGGCTACACCTTC.

There are a few counts of this clone. The chain employs TRBV7-2 and TRBJ2-3, with 10 bases matching TRBD2. The V segment lost 4 bases and the J segment 9 bases; nucleotides outside the gene matches: 10. There are 15 residues in the CDR3. CDR1 SGHTA and CDR2 FQGNSA come from the germline V gene. CDR3 DNA sequence: TGTGCCAGCAGCTCGGCTAGCGGGGGTCCCCGGACGCAGTATTTT. Translation gives CASSSASGGPRTQYF.

The chain links TRBV6-5 to TRBJ1-1; 8 bases agree with TRBD1. Germline V gene data show CDR1 as MNHEY and CDR2 as SVGAGI. The trim removed 6 bases at V and 4 bases at J, leaving 7 bases unmatched. CDR3 length: 14 amino acids. The CDR3 loop reads CASRDRAVTTEAFF. The CDR3 bases are TGTGCCAGCAGGGACAGGGCGGTGACCACTGAAGCTTTCTTT.

This chain uses TRBV11-2 with TRBJ2-7, with D unclear. V was trimmed by 1 base and J by 3 bases, leaving 19 bases between them. The CDR3 has 17 amino acids. Per germline, CDR1 SGHAT and CDR2 FQNNGV. The CDR3 region has the DNA TGTGCCAGCAGCTTAGCTCTGTCAGAACATCACTACTACGAGCAGTACTTC. It is translated as CASSLALSEHHYYEQYF.

This clone has just a few counts. The CDR3, as DNA: TGTGCCAGCAGCGAACCTAGCGGGCTATACACCGGGGAGCTGTTTTTT. Translated, it gives CASSEPSGLYTGELFF. The rearrangement links TRBV7-9 to TRBJ2-2; 8 bases map to TRBD2. The V segment lost 5 bases and the J segment 3 bases; nucleotides outside the gene matches: 8. The germline CDR1 and CDR2 sequences are SEHNR and FQNEAQ (reference sequence). CDR3 length: 16 amino acids.

The rearrangement uses TRBV11-2 and TRBJ1-6, with D hard to call. This CDR3 contains 15 residues. V lost 5 bases and J 5 bases, leaving 13 bases between the germline ends. The V gene's germline CDR1 is SGHAT and CDR2 FQNNGV. The CDR3: CASSRGLGNNSPLHF. The CDR3 bases are TGTGCCAGCAGCCGGGGTTTGGGAAATAATTCACCCCTCCACTTT.

The sample holds one count of this clone. The genes are TRBV30 and TRBJ2-6, with D tentatively TRBD2 (5 bases). Germline values: CDR1 GTSNPN, CDR2 SVGIG (reference sequence). This CDR3 has 15 amino acids. Trimming left V 7 bases short and J 0 bases short, with 13 bases between. In DNA, the CDR3 is TGTGCCTACCCCCGAGGAGGCTCTGGGGCCAACGTCCTGACTTTC. Translated: CAYPRGGSGANVLTF.

J is TRBJ2-3 and V is TRBV19; 7 nucleotides agree with TRBD1. This CDR3 comprises 15 residues. In germline, CDR1 is LNHDA, CDR2 SQIVND (reference sequence). V was clipped by 4 bases and J by 3 bases; unmatched bases: 7. The CDR3 DNA reads TGTGCCAGTAGTAAAGGGTACAGGGGAACAGATACGCAGTATTTT. It is translated as CASSKGYRGTDTQYF.

This chain links TRBV7-8 with TRBJ1-5; D is ambiguous. Trimming pared 5 bases from V and 4 bases from J, leaving 12 bases between. Germline-derived CDR1 and CDR2 are SGHVS and FQNEAQ. The CDR3 spans 14 residues. The CDR3 DNA reads as TGTGCCAGCAGCCTTTCGGGGAAAAATCAGCCCCAGCATTTT. Amino acids: CASSLSGKNQPQHF.

V gene TRBV6-1 combines with J gene TRBJ1-2, with 7 bases that match TRBD1. The J segment lost 6 bases and the V segment lost 7 bases, leaving 14 bases of the junction unmatched. Looked up from germline, CDR1 is MNHNS and CDR2 is SASEGT. This CDR3 has 15 amino acids. The CDR3 nucleotides are TGTGCCAGCAACCCCGGACAGGCCACGGGCGATGGCTACACCTTC. Translating it yields CASNPGQATGDGYTF.

The rearrangement links TRBV11-2 to TRBJ1-2, with 9 bases fitting TRBD1. CDR1 and CDR2 (germline): SGHAT, FQNNGV. The CDR3 is 14 amino acids. J gave up 8 bases and V 5 bases, and 9 bases lay outside the gene matches. This CDR3 reads CASSTGGARGGYTF. The CDR3 nucleotides are TGTGCCAGCAGCACAGGGGGCGCAAGGGGAGGCTACACCTTC.

Concerning this clone: One end of the junction is discordant with germline, which a read error may explain. J is TRBJ1-5 and V is TRBV6-5, with TRBD1 matching 7 bases. The V gene's germline CDR1 is MNHEY and CDR2 SVGAGI. The CDR3 is 15 amino acids. The CDR3 DNA reads TGTGCCAGCAGCAAGGGGGCGCTAGAGGATCAGCCCCGGCATTTT. Protein sequence: CASSKGALEDQPRHF.

In this sample, this clone turned up a few times. This chain links TRBV6-1 with TRBJ1-1; D not resolved. The germline V and J ends were trimmed by 2 bases and 5 bases, with 15 bases remaining between them. The CDR3 consists of 15 residues. Germline V gives CDR1 MNHNS, CDR2 SASEGT. CDR3 protein: CASSELRPGKTEAFF. The CDR3 DNA is TGTGCCAGCAGTGAATTGAGGCCGGGAAAGACTGAAGCTTTCTTT.

The V and J genes are TRBV4-1 and TRBJ2-4; TRBD2 agrees at 11 bases. In germline, CDR1 is MGHRA, CDR2 YSYEKL. This CDR3 is 16 amino acids long. J lost 6 bases, V lost 1 base, and 5 bases had no gene match. CDR3: CASSQGIAGGLNIQYF. The CDR3 DNA is TGCGCCAGCAGCCAAGGCATAGCGGGGGGGTTAAACATTCAGTACTTC.

The chain joins TRBV18 to TRBJ1-2; D not certain. The CDR3 is 15 amino acids. Germline values: CDR1 KGHSH, CDR2 LQKENI. Trimming removed 5 bases from V and 6 bases from J, with 19 bases in between. The CDR3 coding sequence is TGTGCCAGCTCATCTTCGCTTTCCGGAGAAGATGGCTACACCTTC. This translates into CASSSSLSGEDGYTF.

The chain uses TRBV5-1 and TRBJ2-7; 9 bases fit TRBD1. The V segment lost 2 bases and the J segment 4 bases; nucleotides outside the gene matches: 7. Germline lookup yields CDR1 SGHRS and CDR2 YFSETQ. This CDR3 has 15 amino acids. DNA of the CDR3: TGCGCCAGCAGCTTCGACGGGACAGGGCGATACGAGCAGTACTTC. Amino acid sequence: CASSFDGTGRYEQYF.

V and J are TRBV2 and TRBJ2-5; unclear D gene. Trimming pared 1 base from V and 7 bases from J, leaving 13 bases between. This CDR3 has 14 residues. Germline lookup yields CDR1 SNHLY and CDR2 FYNNEI. CDR3 sequence reads: CASSEGGRTGTQYF. DNA of the CDR3: TGTGCCAGCAGTGAAGGAGGCCGCACGGGGACCCAGTACTTC.

This clone was detected only a few times. This chain uses TRBV5-1 with TRBJ2-1; 8 nucleotides match TRBD1. The CDR3 is 17 amino acids. Germline CDR1 reads SGHRS; CDR2 reads YFSETQ. V shed 1 base and J 6 bases; nucleotides not matched to a gene: 12. Here the CDR3 reads CASSLFSGTGSVNEQFF. The CDR3 region has the DNA TGCGCCAGCAGCTTGTTTAGTGGGACAGGAAGTGTCAATGAGCAGTTCTTC.

The chain uses TRBV4-1 and TRBJ1-5, with D perhaps TRBD1 (5 bases). CDR1 and CDR2 from the germline V gene are MGHRA and YSYEKL. The CDR3 length is 13 residues. The V end lost 2 bases, the J end lost 8 bases, and 10 bases lay between the germline ends. The CDR3 region has the DNA TGCGCCAGCAGCCAAACTTTGACAGAGCCCCAGCATTTT. This sequence encodes CASSQTLTEPQHF.

V and J are TRBV6-5 and TRBJ1-1; D not resolved. CDR1 is MNHEY, CDR2 SVGAGI, per germline. V dropped 5 bases and J dropped 4 bases, with 14 bases sitting between them. The CDR3 covers 14 residues. The CDR3 loop is CASSLGEMGTEAFF. The CDR3 region has the DNA TGTGCCAGCAGTCTCGGGGAGATGGGCACTGAAGCTTTCTTT.

The chain recombines TRBV7-8 with TRBJ2-1; 9 bases map to TRBD1. Unmatched junction bases numbered 7, after V lost 5 bases and J lost 5 bases. Germline CDR1 is SGHVS and CDR2 is FQNEAQ. CDR3 length: 15 residues. The CDR3 region is CASSAPGQGNNEQFF. CDR3 nucleotide sequence: TGTGCCAGCAGCGCACCGGGACAGGGAAACAATGAGCAGTTCTTC.